The sequence of this T cell receptor (beta chain) was determined in a study of PD-L1 blockade in urothelial cancer. Generated by immunoSEQ multiplex PCR, the TCRdb table keeps only in-frame clones and is missing some. The sample lists tens of thousands of clones, approximately 86% occurring once. Noted time point: peripheral blood 6 weeks after treatment start. The CDR3 length is 16 residues. Germline CDR1 MNHEY, CDR2 SMNVEV (reference sequence). The V end lost 2 bases, the J end lost 1 base, and 12 bases lay between the germline ends. The sequencing here drew on PBMCs, taken around atezolizumab (anti-PD-L1) treatment. The rearrangement uses TRBV27 and TRBJ1-5; D is perhaps TRBD1 (6 bases). This clonotype was obtained from a man in his sixties with urothelial cancer. CDR3 protein: CASSLRRTASNQPQHF. CDR3 DNA sequence: TGTGCCAGCAGTTTACGAAGGACAGCCAGCAATCAGCCCCAGCATTTT.